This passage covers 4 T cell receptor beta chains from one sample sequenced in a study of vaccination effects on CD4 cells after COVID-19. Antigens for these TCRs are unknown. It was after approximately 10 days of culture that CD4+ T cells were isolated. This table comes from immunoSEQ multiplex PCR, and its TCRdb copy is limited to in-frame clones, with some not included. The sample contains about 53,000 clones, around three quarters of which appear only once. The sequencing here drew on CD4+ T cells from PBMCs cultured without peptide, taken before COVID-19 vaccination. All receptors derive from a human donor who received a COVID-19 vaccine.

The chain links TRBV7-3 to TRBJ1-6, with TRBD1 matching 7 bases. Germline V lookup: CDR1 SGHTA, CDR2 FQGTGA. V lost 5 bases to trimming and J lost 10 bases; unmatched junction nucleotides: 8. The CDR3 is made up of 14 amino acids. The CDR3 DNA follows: TGTGCCAGCAGCCAAGGGACAGCGCACTCACCCCTCCACTTT. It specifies CASSQGTAHSPLHF.

CDR3 sequence: CATSDDRVGSPLHF. The CDR3 nucleotides read TGTGCCACCAGTGATGACAGGGTGGGATCACCCCTCCACTTT. The rearrangement joins TRBV24-1 to TRBJ1-6; 7 positions match TRBD1. This CDR3 spans 14 amino acids. The V gene's germline CDR1 is KGHDR and CDR2 SFDVKD. V gave up 3 bases and J gave up 10 bases; unmatched junction bases: 5.

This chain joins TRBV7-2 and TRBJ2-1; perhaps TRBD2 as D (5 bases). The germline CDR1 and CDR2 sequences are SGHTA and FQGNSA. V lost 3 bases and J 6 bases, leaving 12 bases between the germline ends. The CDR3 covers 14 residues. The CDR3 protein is CASSFRGGPNEQFF. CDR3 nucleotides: TGTGCCAGCAGCTTTCGTGGAGGCCCCAATGAGCAGTTCTTC.

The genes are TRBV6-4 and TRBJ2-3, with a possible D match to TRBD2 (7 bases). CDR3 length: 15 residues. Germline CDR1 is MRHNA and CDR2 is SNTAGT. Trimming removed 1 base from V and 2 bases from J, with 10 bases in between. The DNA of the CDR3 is TGTGCCAGCAGTGACTTGGGGGGGCCCACAGATACGCAGTATTTT. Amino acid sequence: CASSDLGGPTDTQYF.